This T cell receptor (beta chain) is from a study of identical twins. General study points: Twins shared out-of-frame alpha sequences with excess low generation probability. Conclusions leaned on cross-sectional statistical analysis and did not track the same donors over time.

Deletions cut 4 bases from V and 2 bases from J, with 8 bases between. The CDR3 has 12 amino acids. Germline V lookup: CDR1 SQVTM, CDR2 ANQGSEA. On this clonotype itself: Its antigen is not known.

TCRdb fed the 5' RACE reads into MiXCR, producing one record per CDR3 protein. The repertoire holds about 460,000 distinct CDR3 sequences, with approximately 15% as singletons. These data also featured in a second study, about yellow fever vaccine responses in identical twins.

The sequence was obtained from a woman aged 18-29 years in good health. J is TRBJ2-5 and V is TRBV29-1; perhaps D is TRBD1 or TRBD2 (5 bases each). Sequenced: CD4+ T cells sorted from blood. CDR3 loop: CSVGWGQETQYF. The CDR3 nucleotides read TGCAGCGTTGGGTGGGGGCAAGAGACCCAGTACTTC.